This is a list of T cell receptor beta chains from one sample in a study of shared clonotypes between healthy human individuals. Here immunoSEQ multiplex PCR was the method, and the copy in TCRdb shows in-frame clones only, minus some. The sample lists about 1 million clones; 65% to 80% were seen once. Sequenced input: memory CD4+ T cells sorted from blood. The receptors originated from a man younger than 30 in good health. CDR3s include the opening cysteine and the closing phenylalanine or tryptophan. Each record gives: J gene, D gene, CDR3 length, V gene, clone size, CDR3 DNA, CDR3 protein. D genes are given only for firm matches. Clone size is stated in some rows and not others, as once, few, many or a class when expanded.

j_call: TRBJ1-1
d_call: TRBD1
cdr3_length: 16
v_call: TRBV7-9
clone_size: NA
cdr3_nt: TGTGCCAGCAGCTTTTTCCCCGGACAGGCAGATCGTGAAGCTTTCTTT
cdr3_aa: CASSFFPGQADREAFF

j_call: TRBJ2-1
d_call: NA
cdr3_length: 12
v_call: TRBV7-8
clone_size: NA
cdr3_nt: TGTGCCAGCAGCCCCACGCTTGGGGAGCAGTTCTTC
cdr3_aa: CASSPTLGEQFF

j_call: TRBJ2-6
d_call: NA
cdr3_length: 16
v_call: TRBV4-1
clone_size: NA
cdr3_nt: TGCGCCAGCAGCCAAGGAACAGGGTGGGGCGTCGACGTCCTGACTTTC
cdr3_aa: CASSQGTGWGVDVLTF

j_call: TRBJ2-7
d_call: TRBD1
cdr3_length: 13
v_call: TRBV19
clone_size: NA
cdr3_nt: TGTGCCAGTAGCCGGGACAGGAAGTACGAGCAGTACTTC
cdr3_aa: CASSRDRKYEQYF

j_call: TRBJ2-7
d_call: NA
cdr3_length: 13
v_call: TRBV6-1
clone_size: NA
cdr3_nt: TGTGCCAGCAGTGTGTTTCAGGGCAACGAGCAGTACTTC
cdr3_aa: CASSVFQGNEQYF

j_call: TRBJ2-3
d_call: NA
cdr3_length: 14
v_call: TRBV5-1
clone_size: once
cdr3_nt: TGCGCCAGCAGCCGCACAGGGATGACAGATACGCAGTATTTT
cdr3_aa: CASSRTGMTDTQYF

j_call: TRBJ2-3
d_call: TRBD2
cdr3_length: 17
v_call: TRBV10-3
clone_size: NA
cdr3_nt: TGTGCCATCAGTGAGACCGAGCTAGCGGTATCGACAGATACGCAGTATTTT
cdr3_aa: CAISETELAVSTDTQYF

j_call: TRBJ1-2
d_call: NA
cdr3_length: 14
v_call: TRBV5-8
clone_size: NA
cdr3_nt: TGTGCCAGCAGCTTACAGGGCTCGCTTTATGGCTACACCTTC
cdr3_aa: CASSLQGSLYGYTF

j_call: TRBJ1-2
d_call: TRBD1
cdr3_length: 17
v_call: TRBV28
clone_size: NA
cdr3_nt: TGTGCCAGCAGTCCACAACTGGGGGGACAGGTACCCTATGGCTACACCTTC
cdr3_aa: CASSPQLGGQVPYGYTF

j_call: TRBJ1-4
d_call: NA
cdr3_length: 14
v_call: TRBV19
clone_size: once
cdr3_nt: TGTGCCAGTACCTACAGTGCAACTAATGAAAAACTGTTTTTT
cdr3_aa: CASTYSATNEKLFF

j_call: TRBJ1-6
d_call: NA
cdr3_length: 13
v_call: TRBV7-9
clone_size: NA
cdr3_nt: TGTGCCAGCAGCACGAGGTGGGCAGGGGCCCTCCACTTT
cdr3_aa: CASSTRWAGALHF

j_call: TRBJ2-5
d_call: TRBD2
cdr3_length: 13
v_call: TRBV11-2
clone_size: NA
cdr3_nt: TGTGCCAGCAGCTTCGGGGGGGAAGAGACCCAGTACTTC
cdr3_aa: CASSFGGEETQYF